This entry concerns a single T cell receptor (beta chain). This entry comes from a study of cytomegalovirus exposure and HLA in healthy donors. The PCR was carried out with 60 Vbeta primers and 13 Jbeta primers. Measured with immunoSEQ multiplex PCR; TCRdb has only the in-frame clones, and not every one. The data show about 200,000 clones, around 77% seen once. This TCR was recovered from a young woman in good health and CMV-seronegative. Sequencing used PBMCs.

CDR3: CASSRTGSYEQYF. As DNA, the CDR3 is TGTGCCAGCAGCCGCACAGGGTCCTACGAGCAGTACTTC. The chain links TRBV6-5 to TRBJ2-7, with D maybe TRBD1 (6 bases). Trimming removed 6 bases at V and 1 base at J, with 10 bases between. This CDR3 region has 13 residues. Germline-derived CDR1 and CDR2 are MNHEY and SVGAGI.